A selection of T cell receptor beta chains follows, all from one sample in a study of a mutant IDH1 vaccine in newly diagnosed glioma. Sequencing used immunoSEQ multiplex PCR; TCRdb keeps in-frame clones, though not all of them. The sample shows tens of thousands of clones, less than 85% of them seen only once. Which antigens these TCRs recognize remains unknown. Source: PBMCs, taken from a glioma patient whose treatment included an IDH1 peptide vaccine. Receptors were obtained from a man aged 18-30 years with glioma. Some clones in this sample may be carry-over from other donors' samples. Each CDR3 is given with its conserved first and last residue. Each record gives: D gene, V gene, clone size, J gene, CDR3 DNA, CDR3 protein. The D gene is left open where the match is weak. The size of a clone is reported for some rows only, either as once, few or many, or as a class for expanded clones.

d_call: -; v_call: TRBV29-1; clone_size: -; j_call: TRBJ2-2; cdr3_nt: TGCAGCGTTGAAGATGCCTCCACTAACACCGGGGAGCTGTTTTTT; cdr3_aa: CSVEDASTNTGELFF
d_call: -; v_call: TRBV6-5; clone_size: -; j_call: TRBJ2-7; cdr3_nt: TGTGCCACCTCTATTGGGCAGAGCTACGAGCAGTACTTC; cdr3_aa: CATSIGQSYEQYF
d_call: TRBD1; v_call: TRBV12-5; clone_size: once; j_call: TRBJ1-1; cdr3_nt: TGTGCTAGTGGTTTGACTAGACAGGGGTTGACTGAAGCTTTCTTT; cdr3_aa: CASGLTRQGLTEAFF
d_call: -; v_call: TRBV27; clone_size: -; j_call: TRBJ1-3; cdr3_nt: TGTGCCAGCAGAGGTCTCAGTCGCTCCTCTGGAAACACCATATATTTT; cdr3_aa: CASRGLSRSSGNTIYF
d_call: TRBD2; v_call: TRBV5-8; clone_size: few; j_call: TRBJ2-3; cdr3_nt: TGTGCCAGCAGGGGGAGGGCTAGCGGGAGGCCGGATACGCAGTATTTT; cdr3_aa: CASRGRASGRPDTQYF
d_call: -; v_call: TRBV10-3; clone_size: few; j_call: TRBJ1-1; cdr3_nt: TGTGCCATCAGTGAAGGGGGCACTGAAGCTTTCTTT; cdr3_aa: CAISEGGTEAFF
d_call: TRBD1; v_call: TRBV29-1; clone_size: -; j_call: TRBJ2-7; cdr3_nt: TGCAGCGCGAGGGGGCAGTTCTCCTACGAGCAGTACTTC; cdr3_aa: CSARGQFSYEQYF
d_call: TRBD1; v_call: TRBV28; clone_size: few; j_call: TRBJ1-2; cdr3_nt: TGTGCCAGCAGCCGTCCCGGGACAGGGGGTAACTACACCTTC; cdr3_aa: CASSRPGTGGNYTF
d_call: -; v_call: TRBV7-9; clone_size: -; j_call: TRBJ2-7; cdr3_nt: TGTGCCAGCAGCGAATCCTCCTACGAGCAGTACTTC; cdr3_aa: CASSESSYEQYF
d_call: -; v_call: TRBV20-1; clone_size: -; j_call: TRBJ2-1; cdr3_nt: TGCAGTGCTAGACATTGGAGTGAGCAGTTCTTC; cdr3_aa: CSARHWSEQFF
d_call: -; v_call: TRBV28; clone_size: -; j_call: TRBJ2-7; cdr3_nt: TGTGCCAGCAGTTCCCCACAGGGCTCCTACGAGCAGTACTTC; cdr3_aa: CASSSPQGSYEQYF
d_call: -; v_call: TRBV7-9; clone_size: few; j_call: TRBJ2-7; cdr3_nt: TGTGCCAGCAGCACCTCAGCGGCATACTACGAGCAGTACTTC; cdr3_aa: CASSTSAAYYEQYF
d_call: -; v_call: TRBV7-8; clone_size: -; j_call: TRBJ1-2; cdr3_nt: TGTGCCAGCAGCTTAGCGGGCAGGGTGGATGGCTACACCTTC; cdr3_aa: CASSLAGRVDGYTF
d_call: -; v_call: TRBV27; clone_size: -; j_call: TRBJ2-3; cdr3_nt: TGTGCCAGCAGTTTATCGAGTAGGTTCACAGATACGCAGTATTTT; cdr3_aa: CASSLSSRFTDTQYF
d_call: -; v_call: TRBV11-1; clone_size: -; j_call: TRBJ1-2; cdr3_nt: TGTGCCAGCAGCTTAGCGCTCGATCCCTTCGGCTACACCTTC; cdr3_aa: CASSLALDPFGYTF
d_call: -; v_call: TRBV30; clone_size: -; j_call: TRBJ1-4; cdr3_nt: TGTGCCTGGAACGGTGCAACTAATGAAAAACTGTTTTTT; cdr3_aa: CAWNGATNEKLFF
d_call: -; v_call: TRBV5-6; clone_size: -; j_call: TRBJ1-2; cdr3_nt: TGTGCCAGCAGCTTGGCCGGGATCAACTATGGCTACACCTTC; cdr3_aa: CASSLAGINYGYTF
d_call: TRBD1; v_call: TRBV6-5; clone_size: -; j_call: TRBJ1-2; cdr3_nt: TGTGCCAGCAGTTACGGCCGGAGGACAGGGATTCATGGCTACACCTTC; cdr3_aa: CASSYGRRTGIHGYTF
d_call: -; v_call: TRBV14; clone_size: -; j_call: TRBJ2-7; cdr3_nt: TGTGCCAGCAGCTCCTTAAGGGCCTCTTACGAGCAGTACTTC; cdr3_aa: CASSSLRASYEQYF
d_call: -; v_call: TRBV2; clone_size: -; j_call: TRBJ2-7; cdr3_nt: TGTGCCAGCAGTTCGGGTACTTTACCTACCTACGAGCAGTACTTC; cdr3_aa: CASSSGTLPTYEQYF
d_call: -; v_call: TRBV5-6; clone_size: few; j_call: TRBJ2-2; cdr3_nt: TGTGCCAGCAGCTTTGTCCCCGGGGAGCTGTTTTTT; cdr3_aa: CASSFVPGELFF
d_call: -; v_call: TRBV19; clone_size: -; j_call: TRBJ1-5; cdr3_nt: TGTGCCAGTAGTAATGGGTTCAGGGCGTCCAATCAGCCCCAGCATTTT; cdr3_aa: CASSNGFRASNQPQHF
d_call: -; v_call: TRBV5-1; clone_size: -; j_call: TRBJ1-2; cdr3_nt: TGCGCCAGCAGTCCGCGGGGACCTAACTATGGCTACACCTTC; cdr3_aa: CASSPRGPNYGYTF
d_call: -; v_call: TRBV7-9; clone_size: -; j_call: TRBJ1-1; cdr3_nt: TGTGCCAGCAGCTATTCAGCCACTGAAGCTTTCTTT; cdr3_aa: CASSYSATEAFF
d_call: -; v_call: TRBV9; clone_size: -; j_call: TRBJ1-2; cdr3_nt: TGTGCCAGCAGCGAGGAGGTGAGATCCTATGGCTACACCTTC; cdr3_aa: CASSEEVRSYGYTF
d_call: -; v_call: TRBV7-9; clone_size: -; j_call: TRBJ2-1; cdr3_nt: TGTGCCAGCAGCCAGAACAATGAGCAGTTCTTC; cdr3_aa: CASSQNNEQFF
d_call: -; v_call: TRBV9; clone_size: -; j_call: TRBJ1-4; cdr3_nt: TGTGCCAGCAGCGTCGAAGGTGGTGGAAAACTGTTTTTT; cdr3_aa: CASSVEGGGKLFF
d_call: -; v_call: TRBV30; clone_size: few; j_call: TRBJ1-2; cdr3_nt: TGTGCCTGGAGGCCGGGGGCAGGGAATGGCTACACCTTC; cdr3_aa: CAWRPGAGNGYTF
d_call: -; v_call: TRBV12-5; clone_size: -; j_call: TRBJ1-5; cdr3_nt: TGTGCTAGTGGTTTGGTACTGGGATCCCATCAGCCCCAGCATTTT; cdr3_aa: CASGLVLGSHQPQHF
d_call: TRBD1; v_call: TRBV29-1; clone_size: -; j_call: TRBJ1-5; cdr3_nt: TGCAGCGTTGGGGACAGGGGTTATCAGCCCCAGCATTTT; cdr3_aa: CSVGDRGYQPQHF
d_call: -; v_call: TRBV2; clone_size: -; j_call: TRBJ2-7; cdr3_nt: TGTGCCAGCAAGGGGGTCTTCCCTATCGAGCAGTACTTC; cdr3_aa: CASKGVFPIEQYF
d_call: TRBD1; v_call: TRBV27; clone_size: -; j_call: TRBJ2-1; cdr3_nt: TGTGCCAGCAGTTTGACAGGGGGACCCTACAATGAGCAGTTCTTC; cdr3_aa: CASSLTGGPYNEQFF
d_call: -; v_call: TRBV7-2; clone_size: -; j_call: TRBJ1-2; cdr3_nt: TGTGCCAGCAGCCCCGTGGACTATGGCTACACCTTC; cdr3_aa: CASSPVDYGYTF
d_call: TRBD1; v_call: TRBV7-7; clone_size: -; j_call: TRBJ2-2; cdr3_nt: TGTGCTAGCAGCACCGGACAGGGGGCTTGGGCCGGGGAGCTGTTTTTT; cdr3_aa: CASSTGQGAWAGELFF